Listed below are T cell receptor beta chains from one sample, sequenced in a study of PD-1 blockade in mismatch repair-deficient tumors. The table came from immunoSEQ multiplex PCR; TCRdb's copy has only in-frame clones and leaves some out. The profile shows about 63,000 clones, about nine tenths of them singletons. The sequencing here drew on peripheral blood, taken 52 weeks after starting pembrolizumab. These receptors came from an adult with mismatch repair-deficient cancer. The CDR3 runs from the conserved cysteine through the conserved F or W. D genes are given only for firm matches. Not all rows give a size; the values are once, few, many and, for expanded clones, a class.

V gene: TRBV4-3; clone size: NA; D gene: TRBD1; J gene: TRBJ2-6; CDR3 DNA: TGCGCCAGCAGCCAAGACTTGACAGGGGCCGGGGCCAACGTCCTGACTTTC; CDR3 protein: CASSQDLTGAGANVLTF
V gene: TRBV7-9; clone size: NA; D gene: TRBD2; J gene: TRBJ2-5; CDR3 DNA: TGTGCCAGCAGCTTAGGCGATAGCGGGTACCAAGAGACCCAGTACTTC; CDR3 protein: CASSLGDSGYQETQYF
V gene: TRBV27; clone size: NA; D gene: NA; J gene: TRBJ2-3; CDR3 DNA: TGTGCCAGCACCTTGGGGGGCGAGGGTACGCAGTATTTT; CDR3 protein: CASTLGGEGTQYF
V gene: TRBV10-2; clone size: NA; D gene: TRBD2; J gene: TRBJ2-1; CDR3 DNA: TGCGCCAGCACCCCACTAGCGGGAGGGCCTTTTCGCCCCTTCGATGAGCAGTTCTTC; CDR3 protein: CASTPLAGGPFRPFDEQFF
V gene: TRBV7-2; clone size: NA; D gene: NA; J gene: TRBJ2-7; CDR3 DNA: TGTGCCAGCAGCTCTGTTCGGGGGAGGCACGAGCAGTACTTC; CDR3 protein: CASSSVRGRHEQYF
V gene: TRBV15; clone size: NA; D gene: NA; J gene: TRBJ1-5; CDR3 DNA: TGTGCCACCAGCAGAGATCTGGGAAATCAGCCCCAGCATTTT; CDR3 protein: CATSRDLGNQPQHF
V gene: TRBV14; clone size: few; D gene: TRBD1; J gene: TRBJ2-7; CDR3 DNA: TGTGCCAGCAGCCCCGGACAGGGTGTGTACGAGCAGTACTTC; CDR3 protein: CASSPGQGVYEQYF
V gene: TRBV7-9; clone size: NA; D gene: TRBD2; J gene: TRBJ2-1; CDR3 DNA: TGTGCCAGCAGCTCTAGCGGGGCCTACAATGAGCAGTTCTTC; CDR3 protein: CASSSSGAYNEQFF
V gene: TRBV5-6; clone size: NA; D gene: NA; J gene: TRBJ2-7; CDR3 DNA: TGTGCCAGCAGCTTGCGACTCTACGAGCAGTACTTC; CDR3 protein: CASSLRLYEQYF
V gene: TRBV7-9; clone size: NA; D gene: TRBD1; J gene: TRBJ2-1; CDR3 DNA: TGTGCCAGCAGCTCGACCCATACAGGGGGGAATGAGCAGTTCTTC; CDR3 protein: CASSSTHTGGNEQFF
V gene: TRBV10-2; clone size: NA; D gene: NA; J gene: TRBJ2-2; CDR3 DNA: TGCGCCAGCAGCGGGGGACCATACACCGGGGAGCTGTTTTTT; CDR3 protein: CASSGGPYTGELFF
V gene: TRBV7-9; clone size: NA; D gene: TRBD1; J gene: TRBJ2-3; CDR3 DNA: TGTGCCAGCAGCCTAACAGGGGGTCGTAGCACAGATACGCAGTATTTT; CDR3 protein: CASSLTGGRSTDTQYF
V gene: TRBV7-9; clone size: NA; D gene: NA; J gene: TRBJ2-7; CDR3 DNA: TGTGCCAGCAGCTCGGACGAAGGAACCTACGAGCAGTACTTC; CDR3 protein: CASSSDEGTYEQYF
V gene: TRBV27; clone size: few; D gene: TRBD1; J gene: TRBJ1-1; CDR3 DNA: TGTGCCAGCAGTTCTCAGGGGACAGGGTCCACTGAAGCTTTCTTT; CDR3 protein: CASSSQGTGSTEAFF
V gene: TRBV25-1; clone size: NA; D gene: TRBD2; J gene: TRBJ2-4; CDR3 DNA: TGTGCCAGCAGTAGCGGGAGCAAAAACATTCAGTACTTC; CDR3 protein: CASSSGSKNIQYF
V gene: TRBV27; clone size: NA; D gene: TRBD1; J gene: TRBJ1-2; CDR3 DNA: TGTGCCAGCAGTTTCAGGGGGGGGAAAACTGGCTACACCTTC; CDR3 protein: CASSFRGGKTGYTF
V gene: TRBV19; clone size: NA; D gene: NA; J gene: TRBJ1-5; CDR3 DNA: TGTGCCAGTAGTAAAAGGCAGGTTAAGGAGCCCCAGCATTTT; CDR3 protein: CASSKRQVKEPQHF
V gene: TRBV7-6; clone size: once; D gene: TRBD2; J gene: TRBJ2-5; CDR3 DNA: TGTGCCAGCAGCTCAGGGAGTCCGGGGGGCCAAGAGACCCAGTACTTC; CDR3 protein: CASSSGSPGGQETQYF
V gene: TRBV6-7; clone size: NA; D gene: TRBD2; J gene: TRBJ2-7; CDR3 DNA: TGTGCCATCACTCCCCGGTCGGAGCGGGAGTGCGACGAGCAGTACTTC; CDR3 protein: CAITPRSERECDEQYF
V gene: TRBV6-5; clone size: NA; D gene: NA; J gene: TRBJ1-1; CDR3 DNA: TGTGCCAGCAGTTATGCCCCAACAGGGCTCACTGAAGCTTTCTTT; CDR3 protein: CASSYAPTGLTEAFF
V gene: TRBV5-6; clone size: NA; D gene: NA; J gene: TRBJ1-4; CDR3 DNA: TGTGCCAGCAGCACCCAGACTAATGAAAAACTGTTTTTT; CDR3 protein: CASSTQTNEKLFF
V gene: TRBV7-9; clone size: NA; D gene: TRBD1; J gene: TRBJ2-5; CDR3 DNA: TGTGCCAGCAGCGCGGGGACAGGACAGTGGTACCAAGAGACCCAGTACTTC; CDR3 protein: CASSAGTGQWYQETQYF
V gene: TRBV7-9; clone size: NA; D gene: TRBD1; J gene: TRBJ2-6; CDR3 DNA: TGTGCCAGCAGCGGGACAGGGCCCCCTGGGGCCAACGTCCTGACTTTC; CDR3 protein: CASSGTGPPGANVLTF
V gene: TRBV7-3; clone size: NA; D gene: NA; J gene: TRBJ1-1; CDR3 DNA: TGTGCCAGCAGAAGATCAGAGAACACTGAAGCTTTCTTT; CDR3 protein: CASRRSENTEAFF
V gene: TRBV9; clone size: NA; D gene: TRBD2; J gene: TRBJ2-3; CDR3 DNA: TGTGCCAGCAGCCCCCAGCTAGCGGGAGATACGCAGTATTTT; CDR3 protein: CASSPQLAGDTQYF
V gene: TRBV5-1; clone size: NA; D gene: TRBD2; J gene: TRBJ2-1; CDR3 DNA: TGCGCCAGCAGCTTGGTAGCCGGGACTAGCTCCTACAATGAGCAGTTCTTC; CDR3 protein: CASSLVAGTSSYNEQFF
V gene: TRBV19; clone size: NA; D gene: NA; J gene: TRBJ2-7; CDR3 DNA: TGTGCCAGTAGTATCCAGGTGGCGGACGAGCAGTACTTC; CDR3 protein: CASSIQVADEQYF
V gene: TRBV30; clone size: once; D gene: NA; J gene: TRBJ1-4; CDR3 DNA: TGTGCCTGGAGTCCCTGGGGGGGAGAAAAACTGTTTTTT; CDR3 protein: CAWSPWGGEKLFF
V gene: TRBV6-6; clone size: few; D gene: TRBD2; J gene: TRBJ2-7; CDR3 DNA: TGTGCCAGCAGGGGGACTAGCGGGAGTTACGAGCAGTACTTC; CDR3 protein: CASRGTSGSYEQYF
V gene: TRBV7-9; clone size: NA; D gene: NA; J gene: TRBJ1-5; CDR3 DNA: TGTGCCAGCAGCGGAGACTATAGCAATCAGCCCCAGCATTTT; CDR3 protein: CASSGDYSNQPQHF
V gene: TRBV4-3; clone size: NA; D gene: TRBD1; J gene: TRBJ2-1; CDR3 DNA: TGCGCCAGCAGCCGAGGACAGGGAGACAATGAGCAGTTCTTC; CDR3 protein: CASSRGQGDNEQFF
V gene: TRBV4-3; clone size: once; D gene: NA; J gene: TRBJ2-2; CDR3 DNA: TGCGCCAGCAGCCAAGATTGGGGAGGGGGCGCGGGCACCGGGGAGCTGTTTTTT; CDR3 protein: CASSQDWGGGAGTGELFF
V gene: TRBV18; clone size: NA; D gene: NA; J gene: TRBJ2-2; CDR3 DNA: TGTGCCAGCTCACCCTCCGGAACCCCGGAGGAGCTGTTTTTT; CDR3 protein: CASSPSGTPEELFF
V gene: TRBV15; clone size: NA; D gene: TRBD2; J gene: TRBJ2-7; CDR3 DNA: TGTGCCACCAGCAGAGATCGTCGGGGGGCCTACGAGCAGTACTTC; CDR3 protein: CATSRDRRGAYEQYF
V gene: TRBV7-2; clone size: NA; D gene: NA; J gene: TRBJ2-7; CDR3 DNA: TGTGCCAGCAGCTTATCCCTATTTGGCAACGAGCAGTACTTC; CDR3 protein: CASSLSLFGNEQYF
V gene: TRBV27; clone size: NA; D gene: NA; J gene: TRBJ1-5; CDR3 DNA: TGTGCCAGCAGCCCAGGGCGTTTTAGTCAGCCCCAGCATTTT; CDR3 protein: CASSPGRFSQPQHF
V gene: TRBV6-5; clone size: NA; D gene: NA; J gene: TRBJ2-7; CDR3 DNA: TGTGCCAGCAGTTTGCCGGGGAACGAGCAGTACTTC; CDR3 protein: CASSLPGNEQYF